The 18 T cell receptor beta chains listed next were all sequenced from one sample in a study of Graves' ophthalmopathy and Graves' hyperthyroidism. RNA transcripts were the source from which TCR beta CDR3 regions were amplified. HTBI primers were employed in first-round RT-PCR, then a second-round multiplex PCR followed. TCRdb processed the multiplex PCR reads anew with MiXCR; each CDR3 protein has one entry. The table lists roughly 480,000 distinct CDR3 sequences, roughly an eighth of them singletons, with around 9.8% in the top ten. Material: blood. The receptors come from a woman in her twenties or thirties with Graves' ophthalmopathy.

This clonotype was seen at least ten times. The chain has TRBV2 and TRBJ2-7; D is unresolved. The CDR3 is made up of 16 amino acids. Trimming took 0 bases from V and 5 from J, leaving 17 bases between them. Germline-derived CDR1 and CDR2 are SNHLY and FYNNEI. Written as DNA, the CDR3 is TGTGCCAGCAGTGAAGCGGTGACCTCTCTTAAGCACGAGCAGTACTTC. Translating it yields CASSEAVTSLKHEQYF. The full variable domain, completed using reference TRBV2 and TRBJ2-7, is EPEVTQTPSHQVTQMGQEVILRCVPISNHLYFYWYRQILGQKVEFLVSFYNNEISEKSEIFDDQFSVERPDGSNFTLKIRSTKLEDSAMYFCASSEAVTSLKHEQYFGPGTRLTVT.

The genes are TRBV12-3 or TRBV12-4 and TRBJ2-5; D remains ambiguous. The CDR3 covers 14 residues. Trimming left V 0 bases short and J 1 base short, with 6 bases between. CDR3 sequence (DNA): TGTGCCAGCAGTTTAGCGCTCTCCCAAGAGACCCAGTACTTC. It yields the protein CASSLALSQETQYF.

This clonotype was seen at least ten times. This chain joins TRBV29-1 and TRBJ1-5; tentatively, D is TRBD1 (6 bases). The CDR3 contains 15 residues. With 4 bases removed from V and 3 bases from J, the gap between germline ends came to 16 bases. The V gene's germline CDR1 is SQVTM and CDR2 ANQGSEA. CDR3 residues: CSVVVSDRDNQPQHF. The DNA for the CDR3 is TGCAGCGTTGTCGTTTCGGACAGAGACAATCAGCCCCAGCATTTT.

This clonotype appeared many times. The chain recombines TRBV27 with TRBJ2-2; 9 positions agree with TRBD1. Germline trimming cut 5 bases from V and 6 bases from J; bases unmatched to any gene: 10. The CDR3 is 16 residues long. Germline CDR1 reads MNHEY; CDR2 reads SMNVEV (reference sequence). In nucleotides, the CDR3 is TGTGCCAGCAGTCTACCGGGACAGGGTGTTTCCGGGGAGCTGTTTTTT. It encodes CASSLPGQGVSGELFF.

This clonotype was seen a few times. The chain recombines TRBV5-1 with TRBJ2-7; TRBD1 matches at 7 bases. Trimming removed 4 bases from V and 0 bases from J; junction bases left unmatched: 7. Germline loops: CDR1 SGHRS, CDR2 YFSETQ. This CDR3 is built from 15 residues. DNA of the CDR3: TGCGCCAGCAGCGGAAACAGGGGAAGCTCCTACGAGCAGTACTTC. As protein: CASSGNRGSSYEQYF.

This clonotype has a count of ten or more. DNA of the CDR3: TGTGCCAGCAGCCCCGGACCGCCAAGTGAGCAGTACTTC. It is translated as CASSPGPPSEQYF. This sequence joins TRBV7-3 and TRBJ2-7; no firm D call. The V end was cut by 5 bases, the J end by 7 bases, with 15 bases between. The CDR3 has 13 residues. Germline CDR1 and CDR2: SGHTA and FQGTGA.

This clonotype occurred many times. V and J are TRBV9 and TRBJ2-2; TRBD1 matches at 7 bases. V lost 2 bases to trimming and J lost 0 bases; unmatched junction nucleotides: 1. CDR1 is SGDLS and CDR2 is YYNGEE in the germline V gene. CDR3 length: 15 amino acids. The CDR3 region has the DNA TGTGCCAGCAGCGTGGGGACAGCGAACACCGGGGAGCTGTTTTTT. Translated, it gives CASSVGTANTGELFF.

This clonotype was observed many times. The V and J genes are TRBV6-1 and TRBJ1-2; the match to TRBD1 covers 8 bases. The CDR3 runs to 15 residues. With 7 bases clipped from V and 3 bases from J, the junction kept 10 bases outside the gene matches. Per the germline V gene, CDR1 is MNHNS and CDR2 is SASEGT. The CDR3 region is CASTLISTGDYGYTF. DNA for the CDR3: TGTGCCAGCACCCTTATTTCGACAGGGGACTATGGCTACACCTTC.

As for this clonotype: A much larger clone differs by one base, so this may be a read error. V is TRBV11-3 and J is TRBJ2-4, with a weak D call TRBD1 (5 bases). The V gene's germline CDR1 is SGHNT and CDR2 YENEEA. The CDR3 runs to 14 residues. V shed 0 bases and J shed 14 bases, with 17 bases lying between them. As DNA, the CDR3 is TGTGCCAGCAGCTTAGATCAACAGTCAGGGATTAAGTACTTC. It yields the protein CASSLDQQSGIKYF.

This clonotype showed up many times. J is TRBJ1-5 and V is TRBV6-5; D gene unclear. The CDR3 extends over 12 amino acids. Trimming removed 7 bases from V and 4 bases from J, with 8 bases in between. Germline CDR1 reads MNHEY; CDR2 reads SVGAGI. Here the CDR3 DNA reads TGTGCCAGCACGCTACCGAATCAGCCCCAGCATTTT. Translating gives CASTLPNQPQHF.

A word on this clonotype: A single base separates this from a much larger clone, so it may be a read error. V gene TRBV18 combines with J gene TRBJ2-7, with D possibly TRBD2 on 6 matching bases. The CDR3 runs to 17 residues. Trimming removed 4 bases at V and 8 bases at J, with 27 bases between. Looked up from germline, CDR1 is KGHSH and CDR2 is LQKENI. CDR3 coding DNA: TGTGCCAGCTCACTCCTGATCAGCGGGCAGCGGGCCGAGAAGCAGTACTTC. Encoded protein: CASSLLISGQRAEKQYF.

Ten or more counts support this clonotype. The DNA for the CDR3 is TGTGCCAGCAGTTACTGGGGAGACTTTCGATACTCTGGGGCCAACGTCCTGACTTTC. The encoded protein is CASSYWGDFRYSGANVLTF. V gene TRBV6-2 or TRBV6-3 combines with J gene TRBJ2-6; the D gene is possibly TRBD2 (5 bases). The CDR3 length is 19 residues. V was cut by 1 base and J by 0 bases, with 16 bases left in between. CDR1 and CDR2 (germline): MNHEY, SVGEGT.

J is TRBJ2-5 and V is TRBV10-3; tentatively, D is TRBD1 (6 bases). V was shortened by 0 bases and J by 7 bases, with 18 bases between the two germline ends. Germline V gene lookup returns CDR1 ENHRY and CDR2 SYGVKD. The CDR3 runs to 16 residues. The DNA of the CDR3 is TGTGCCATCAGTGAGTCGAGGGCAGGGGTCGTAACGACCCAGTACTTC. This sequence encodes CAISESRAGVVTTQYF.

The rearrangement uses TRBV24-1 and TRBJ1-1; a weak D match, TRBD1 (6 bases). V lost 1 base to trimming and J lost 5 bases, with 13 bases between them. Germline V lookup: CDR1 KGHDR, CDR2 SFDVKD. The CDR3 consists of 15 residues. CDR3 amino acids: CATSDLWGAQTEAFF. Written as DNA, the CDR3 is TGTGCCACCAGTGATTTATGGGGGGCACAGACTGAAGCTTTCTTT.

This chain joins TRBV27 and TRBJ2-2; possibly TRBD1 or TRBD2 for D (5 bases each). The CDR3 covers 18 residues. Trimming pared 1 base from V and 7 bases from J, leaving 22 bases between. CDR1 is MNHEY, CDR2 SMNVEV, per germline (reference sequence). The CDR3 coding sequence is TGTGCCAGCAGTTTATTCGGTTACCCAGGGAGCTTAGGCGGGGAGCTGTTTTTT. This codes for CASSLFGYPGSLGGELFF.

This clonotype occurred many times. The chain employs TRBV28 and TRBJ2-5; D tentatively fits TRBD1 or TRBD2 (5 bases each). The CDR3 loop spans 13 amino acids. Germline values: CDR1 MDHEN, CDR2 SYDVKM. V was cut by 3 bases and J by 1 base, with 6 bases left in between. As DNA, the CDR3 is TGTGCCAGCAGTTTGGGGGTCCAAGAGACCCAGTACTTC. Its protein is CASSLGVQETQYF.

This CDR3 reads CAGYRGGNTIYF. The CDR3 region has the DNA TGTGCCGGTTACAGGGGAGGAAACACCATATATTTT. This chain uses TRBV30 with TRBJ1-3; 7 bases agree with TRBD1. The V gene's germline CDR1 is GTSNPN and CDR2 SVGIG (reference sequence). The trim removed 8 bases at V and 4 bases at J, leaving 5 bases unmatched. CDR3 length: 12 residues.

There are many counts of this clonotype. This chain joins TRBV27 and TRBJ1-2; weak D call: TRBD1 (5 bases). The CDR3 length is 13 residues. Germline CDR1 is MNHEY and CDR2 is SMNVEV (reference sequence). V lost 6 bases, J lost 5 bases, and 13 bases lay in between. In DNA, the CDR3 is TGTGCCAGCAGCCCCATAGGGGAATATGGCTACACCTTC. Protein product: CASSPIGEYGYTF.